This paragraph reports one TCR beta chain. In the authors' workflow: Reference gene primer amplification gave estimated nucleated cell counts. Assay: immunoSEQ multiplex PCR; the TCRdb copy retains only in-frame clones and omits some. V and J calls and clone size are those listed in that table; D and trimming were worked out from the DNA. The profile shows just under 60,000 clones, approximately 84% of them singletons. Seattle patient enrollment occurred during active infection, with longitudinal follow-up thereafter. The CDR3 extends over 12 amino acids. V lost 5 bases and J lost 5, with 7 bases in between. This entry belongs to a study of blood T cell repertoires in COVID-19. Study as a whole: Acute and convalescent COVID-19 specimens originated in the United States, Italy and Spain. From T cells, B-cell-depleted T cells, or PBMCs came the material, which was cDNA or gDNA.

The sequencing sample was made of peripheral blood. The source is a man of 80 years or more with COVID-19, enrolled during active disease. V gene TRBV12-3 or TRBV12-4 combines with J gene TRBJ1-3; no firm D call. This CDR3 reads CASSLLRNTIYF. The DNA of the CDR3 is TGTGCCAGCAGTCTCCTTAGAAACACCATATATTTT.